These 12 T cell receptor beta chains were all obtained from the same sample, sequenced in a study of monozygotic twins with inflammatory bowel disease. TCRdb reprocessed the 5' RACE reads and keeps a single row for each CDR3 protein, giving no DNA. The sample holds about 110,000 distinct CDR3 sequences. Sequenced sample: blood. Every receptor here comes from a human donor with ulcerative colitis or Crohn's disease, or a healthy co-twin of an affected twin (not recorded which).

V gene TRBV12-3 or TRBV12-4 combines with J gene TRBJ1-6. The CDR3 has 14 amino acids. CDR3 loop: CASSLGWGNSPLHF.

Here the CDR3 reads CAWSVGGKIIPPLHF. The chain combines TRBV30 with TRBJ1-6; absent DNA, TCRdb's TRBD1 call cannot be checked. The CDR3 extends over 15 amino acids. Germline V CDR1 and CDR2: GTSNPN, SVGIG (reference sequence).

The chain couples TRBV6-1 to TRBJ1-2. The CDR3 runs 16 residues. Germline lookup yields CDR1 MNHNS and CDR2 SASEGT. CDR3 in amino acids: CASSGAWAQDNYGYTF.

J is TRBJ2-1 and V is TRBV6-6; TCRdb calls TRBD2, which cannot be checked without DNA. Germline CDR1 reads MNHNY; CDR2 reads SVGAGI (reference sequence). There are 12 residues in the CDR3. CDR3 residues: CASSHQGLPQFF.

The genes are TRBV27 and TRBJ2-3; TCRdb reports TRBD2, a call that lacks DNA to check it against. Germline CDR1 MNHEY, CDR2 SMNVEV (reference sequence). This CDR3 region has 15 residues. The CDR3: CASSLERGGTDTQYF.

This chain connects TRBV10-3 to TRBJ2-7; without DNA, the TCRdb call of TRBD1 cannot be checked. The CDR3 totals 16 residues. CDR1 is ENHRY and CDR2 is SYGVKD in the germline V gene. The CDR3 region is CAISDGTGLLSYEQYF.

The chain joins TRBV7-2 to TRBJ2-1; absent DNA, TCRdb's TRBD1 call cannot be checked. Germline V gene lookup returns CDR1 SGHTA and CDR2 FQGNSA. The CDR3 contains 16 residues. CDR3 region: CASSLASGTGANEQFF.

The genes are TRBV10-3 and TRBJ2-3. Germline loops: CDR1 ENHRY, CDR2 SYGVKD. This CDR3 comprises 13 residues. This chain's CDR3 is CAISEPYSNTQYF.

This chain connects TRBV6-2 or TRBV6-3 to TRBJ2-6; there is no DNA to check the TCRdb D call of TRBD2. The CDR3 loop spans 15 amino acids. CDR1 is MNHEY, CDR2 SVGEGT, per germline. The CDR3 region is CASSRTSSGANVLTF.

The chain couples TRBV24-1 to TRBJ2-1; TCRdb lists TRBD2, though no DNA is available to test this call. Per the germline V gene, CDR1 is KGHDR and CDR2 is SFDVKD. There are 12 residues in the CDR3. CDR3 loop: CATSDEGNEQFF.

The chain combines TRBV5-6 with TRBJ2-5; the TRBD1 assignment by TCRdb is unverifiable without DNA. The CDR3 has 14 amino acids. Germline assignment: CDR1 SGHDT and CDR2 YYEEEE. CDR3 sequence reads: CASSSWASRETQYF.

This sequence joins TRBV7-6 and TRBJ2-1; TCRdb indicates TRBD1, and absent DNA this call remains unverified. This CDR3 spans 13 amino acids. Looked up from germline, CDR1 is SGHVS and CDR2 is FNYEAQ. CDR3 sequence reads: CASWTGEENEQFF.